This TCR beta chain originates from a study of cytomegalovirus exposure and HLA in healthy donors (dated by TCRdb to the late 2010s). The study in broad terms: An earlier analysis of some 500 of the donors reported about 290 Gb of sequence data and 100 million to 130 million unique TCR beta sequences from approximately 180 million T cells. An early release that covered 500 to 800 HLA-typed donors contained about 290 gigabases of sequencing data and around 85 million unique TCR sequences. Among the roughly 380 genotyped donors, about 83% belonged to the genetic ancestry cluster associated with self-reported Caucasian donors. The aim of the study was to test whether cataloging public T cell receptors could identify signatures of past pathogen exposure. The study profiled the T cell repertoires of approximately 700 subjects by immunosequencing and related them to cytomegalovirus serostatus. A separate validation cohort of roughly 110 different subjects was used in addition to the roughly 670-subject first cohort. The study combined high-throughput TCR immunosequencing, statistical association of individual TCRs with disease status, and machine learning to predict cytomegalovirus infection status. A later analysis re-examined previously published TCR beta repertoires from more than 550 donors and added high-resolution HLA genotyping to investigate patterns of TCR occurrence. Rather than drawing on any new phenotypic data, the later analysis identified candidate immune exposures from TCR beta sequences and the way those sequences occurred across donors. In an earlier analysis of more than 550 of the donors, high-throughput TCR beta sequencing was used to judge whether each TCR beta V gene segment behaved as functional or pseudogenic. Donor age, sex, ethnicity and CMV serostatus were collected together with the repertoire data. Genome-wide SNP genotypes for about 55% of the roughly 670 donors were used in a later genetic analysis, which treated that subset as a discovery cohort. All discovery cohort repertoires had been generated using a single sequencing platform. Both class I and class II loci were covered by HLA typing, at four-digit resolution. Typing coverage varied by locus: roughly 629-630 donors for A, B, C, DRB1 and DQB1; roughly 500 for DQA1; about 570 for DPA1; more than 450 for DPB1. Roughly five DR-DQ haplotypes were treated as single units for association and clustering because of strong linkage in the cohort. Across some 400 genotyped donors of the cohort, an average of approximately 200,000 unique TCR beta nucleotide sequences per donor were sequenced, and 15% to 20% of those sequences were non-productive. General findings and caveats noted by the study authors: In a later analysis, HLA-associated TCR beta chains were found to be more clonally expanded and to have lower generation probabilities than equally common non-associated chains. A further reported finding was that TCR beta sequences accurately predicted the HLA-A and HLA-B alleles for most subjects in the first cohort. The presence/absence analyses assumed that sequencing depth was roughly uniform across donors, and that assumption may not be true. In a later analysis, TCR association rates were found to vary across HLA loci, with the most associated TCRs seen for DRB1 alleles and the fewest for HLA-C alleles. In an earlier analysis of some 540 of the donors, most TCR beta V segments appeared in productive rearrangements about 90% or about 30% of the time, broadly matching IMGT annotations. Only TCR beta chains were sequenced in this cohort, and the absence of alpha or paired-chain data limited detectable features. Immune exposure information for the cohort was limited to CMV serostatus. Strong co-occurrence of HLA alleles, especially DR and DQ, made assigning TCR associations to individual alleles difficult. The authors suggested that the approach could potentially be extended to other disease states and immunological phenotypes. A few of the identified cytomegalovirus-associated TCR beta chains were confirmed in vitro to be specific for cytomegalovirus antigens. Roughly 17 rarely observed V segments, including chromosome 9 orphons, were excluded from the earlier analysis of about 600 of the donors because counts were too low. Most TCR sequences were observed very rarely across donors, whereas some public TCRs were present in many individuals. The study gave a list of more than 150 TCR beta chains associated with cytomegalovirus. Linkage disequilibrium might explain the correlated functional status among segregating V segments, but an unknown experimental factor could not be ruled out. A later genetic analysis reported fewer N-insertions in productive TCRs among donors in an Asian-associated ancestry cluster than the approximately 670-donor mean. Because some donors lacked HLA typing at each locus, the association tests relied only on the typed subset. A cluster of highly shared sequence variants was judged likely to represent a technical artifact of the sequencing pipeline. In a later analysis, several top co-occurrence clusters were reported to appear linked to parvovirus B19, influenza, CMV and Epstein-Barr virus. The classifier was reported to diagnose cytomegalovirus status with high specificity and sensitivity in both the original and validation cohorts. In a later analysis, around 17,000 TCR beta sequences were associated with specific HLA alleles at a false discovery rate of 0.05. V-gene and J-gene trimming of TCR beta chains was associated with a missense DCLRE1C variant in a later genetic analysis, and the association was replicated in an independent cohort. According to a later analysis, most CMV-associated TCR beta chains appeared to be HLA-restricted, and the HLA associations seemed to be driven largely by CMV exposure.

Points on this clone: There is no known antigen for this receptor. No per-base quality is available; no much larger clone lies one base away.

In total, roughly 710 healthy bone marrow donors made up the cohort. At the time of sampling, every cohort member was nominally healthy, though immune exposures that went unrecorded were likely present. The donor tested CMV seropositive, placing the donor among the 289 seropositive members of the cohort. A peripheral blood sample was collected from each donor, and TCR beta sequencing was performed on peripheral blood mononuclear cells. The Qiagen DNeasy Blood Extraction Kit was used to extract genomic DNA from the blood cell samples. To prepare the library, the immunoSEQ multiplex PCR assay was applied. For the multiplex PCR, a mixture combining 60 forward primers for TCR Vbeta segments and 13 reverse primers for TCR Jbeta segments was used. A multiplex PCR assay on genomic DNA amplified the CDR3 region of rearranged TCR beta genes. On the Illumina HiSeq System, the amplified TCR beta libraries were sequenced as 87-base-pair reads. Per the original workflow: A later analysis counted approximately 84 million unique TCR beta chains across the 550 to 750 repertoires, and around 9.9 million of these chains were shared by at least two donors. Raw reads were error-corrected and collapsed into unique sequences by a nearest-neighbor algorithm in which closely related sequences were merged to remove PCR and sequencing errors. To assign V, D and J gene segments, CDR3 sequences were aligned to IMGT reference sequences. For a sequence to be retained, a match of at least six nucleotides to both a V gene segment and a J gene segment was required. Rearrangements were classified as productive when the CDR3 lacked stop codons and remained in frame with V and J, and all other rearrangements were classified as non-productive. Following IMGT convention, CDR3 was defined as the stretch from the second conserved V-encoded cysteine up to the conserved J-encoded phenylalanine. The earlier analysis of about 610 of the donors excluded sequences that lacked an unambiguous match to a single V gene segment. In an earlier analysis of roughly 600 of the donors, a V segment was called functional when productive rearrangements were above 56.7%, and segregating when the standard deviation between donors exceeded 5%. To diagnose cytomegalovirus status from the catalog of TCR beta chain sequences, a statistical classification framework was built. In a later analysis, V and J genes were assigned by comparing TCR nucleotide sequences against IMGT/GENE-DB human TR gene sequences. In a later analysis, CDR3 sequences and most-parsimonious VDJ recombination scenarios were assigned using the TCRdist pipeline. In a later analysis, each TCR beta chain was defined by its CDR3 amino acid sequence together with its V-gene family, and reads without a unique V-gene family were excluded. To address suspected cross-contamination and a sequencing artifact, a later analysis removed approximately 590 highly shared, low-generation-probability nucleotide sequences. In a later analysis, a clonal expansion index was calculated for each public chain from normalized within-repertoire ranks of inferred template counts. In a later analysis, generation probabilities were computed using a VDJ recombination model fitted to out-of-frame rearrangements, and the results were checked against IGoR. In a later analysis, hypergeometric tests were used to score TCR-TCR, TCR-HLA and TCR-CMV co-occurrence, with a repertoire-size bias correction applied to TCR pairs. A later analysis estimated false discovery rates by permuting HLA or CMV assignments 20 times. A later analysis grouped co-occurring TCRs with DBSCAN, adding TCRdist sequence similarity when clustering within HLA-allele-positive subsets. For co-occurrence clustering, repertoires with fewer than 30,000 or more than 120,000 public chains were excluded, along with five repertoires with anomalous nucleotide sharing. Imported from immuneACCESS, the table was reduced by TCRdb to in-frame sequences with V and J called. These copies leave out some clones; in studies compared against another copy, an unresolved V gene accounts for under half, and the cause of the remainder is not known. The V and J calls and clone size come from that table; D and trimming were worked out from the DNA. Across this sample there are under 250,000 clones, with roughly 87% seen only once. The ten largest clonotypes hold approximately 6.5% of the sample.

The receptor comes from a man aged 40-49 years in good health and CMV-seropositive. Specimen: PBMCs.

The CDR3 loop reads CASSLKGVLAGVYNEQFF. The nucleotide sequence is TGTGCCAGCAGCTTAAAAGGCGTACTAGCGGGAGTTTACAATGAGCAGTTCTTC. The V and J segments used are TRBV7-9 and TRBJ2-1; 11 of the junction bases match TRBD2. The germline V gene (reference sequence) provides CDR1 SEHNR and CDR2 FQNEAQ. V loses 2 bases at its end and J loses 4 bases; junction bases beyond the gene matches: 10. The CDR3 has 18 amino acids, counting the end cysteine and phenylalanine. Only CDR3 DNA is held: 54 bases, read in frame from base 1. The full variable domain, completed from the reference TRBV7-9 and TRBJ2-1 proteins outside the CDR3, reads DTGVSQNPRHKITKRGQNVTFRCDPISEHNRLYWYRQTLGQGPEFLTYFQNEAQLEKSRLLSDRFSAERPKGSFSTLEIQRTEQGDSAMYLCASSLKGVLAGVYNEQFFGPGTRLTVL.